One and the same sample provided the 32 T cell receptor beta chains below, sequenced in a study of OX40 agonist ivuxolimab in advanced cancers. TCRdb's copy holds only in-frame clones and misses some; the assay was immunoSEQ multiplex PCR. The table records tens of thousands of clones, around 90% of them present only once. The sequencing here drew on CD4+ or CD8+ T cells sorted from blood, taken in a trial of the OX40 agonist ivuxolimab. These receptors all come from an adult with an advanced solid tumor such as melanoma, head and neck, liver or kidney cancer.

The CDR3 region is CASSFPSGTSTDTQYF. CDR3 coding DNA: TGTGCCAGCAGTTTCCCTAGCGGGACAAGCACAGATACGCAGTATTTT. The chain combines TRBV28 with TRBJ2-3, with 9 bases matching TRBD2. The ends lost 3 bases at V and 0 bases at J; junction bases unmatched: 4. Germline V lookup: CDR1 MDHEN, CDR2 SYDVKM. The CDR3 length is 16 residues.

The chain links TRBV25-1 to TRBJ2-5, with 7 bases that match TRBD1. In germline, CDR1 is MGHDK, CDR2 SYGVNS. This CDR3 contains 15 residues. V lost 5 bases and J lost 2; bases outside the gene matches: 8. The CDR3 bases are TGTGCCAGCAGTTCACCGGGACAGATACAAGAGACCCAGTACTTC. Encoded protein: CASSSPGQIQETQYF.

In its sample, this clone was seen once. This sequence joins TRBV28 and TRBJ2-2; no clear D gene. The CDR3 is 13 amino acids. The germline V gene has CDR1 MDHEN and CDR2 SYDVKM. V was pared by 5 bases and J by 0 bases, with 4 bases between. CDR3 DNA: TGTGCCAGCAGTCGCTCGAACACCGGGGAGCTGTTTTTT. Residues: CASSRSNTGELFF.

The rearrangement links TRBV9 to TRBJ2-1; 8 nucleotides match TRBD2. CDR1 is SGDLS, CDR2 YYNGEE, per germline. The CDR3 loop spans 16 amino acids. The trim removed 3 bases at V and 5 bases at J, leaving 10 bases unmatched. CDR3 amino acids: CASSGKAGVVDNEQFF. CDR3 bases: TGTGCCAGCAGCGGGAAAGCGGGAGTTGTCGACAATGAGCAGTTCTTC.

V gene TRBV14 combines with J gene TRBJ2-3; tentatively, D is TRBD2 (6 bases). The germline V and J ends were trimmed by 2 bases and 1 base, with 10 bases remaining between them. The CDR3 has 15 residues. CDR1 is SGHDN and CDR2 is FVKESK in the germline V gene. The CDR3 bases are TGTGCCAGCAGCCAAAGGAGGGTACGCACAGATACGCAGTATTTT. Amino acid sequence: CASSQRRVRTDTQYF.

This chain uses TRBV9 with TRBJ2-1, with 9 bases matching TRBD2. Germline CDR1 is SGDLS and CDR2 is YYNGEE. V trimming: 4 bases; J trimming: 5 bases; junction bases outside the gene matches: 10. The CDR3 consists of 16 residues. This CDR3 reads CASSPFSGSFHNEQFF. CDR3 DNA sequence: TGTGCCAGCAGCCCCTTTAGCGGGAGTTTCCACAATGAGCAGTTCTTC.

The V gene is TRBV14, the J gene TRBJ2-5; 8 bases line up with TRBD1. Looked up from germline, CDR1 is SGHDN and CDR2 is FVKESK. V shed 4 bases and J 4 bases; nucleotides not matched to a gene: 5. This CDR3 region has 14 residues. CDR3 sequence (DNA): TGTGCCAGCAGCCGAAGAACAGGGGGAGAGACCCAGTACTTC. It yields the protein CASSRRTGGETQYF. The variable domain in full, completed from reference TRBV14 and TRBJ2-5, reads EAGVTQFPSHSVIEKGQTVTLRCDPISGHDNLYWYRRVMGKEIKFLLHFVKESKQDESGMPNNRFLAERTGGTYSTLKVQPAELEDSGVYFCASSRRTGGETQYFGPGTRLLVL.

The chain uses TRBV14 and TRBJ2-7; no definite D call. The CDR3 is 15 residues long. The germline V gene encodes CDR1 SGHDN and CDR2 FVKESK. V gave up 1 base and J gave up 2 bases, with 12 bases separating them. The DNA for the CDR3 is TGTGCCAGCAGCCAAGTGGGCAGGAGAACCTACGAGCAGTACTTC. This encodes CASSQVGRRTYEQYF.

This sequence joins TRBV10-3 and TRBJ1-5, with 8 bases aligning to TRBD1. Germline V gene sequence: CDR1 ENHRY, CDR2 SYGVKD. V trimming: 8 bases; J trimming: 6 bases; junction bases outside the gene matches: 9. The CDR3 spans 14 residues. The CDR3 region has the DNA TGTGCCATCGCCACAGGGGGTTCTAGTCAGCCCCAGCATTTT. Its translation is CAIATGGSSQPQHF.

The genes are TRBV28 and TRBJ1-2, with a tentative D call TRBD1 (5 bases). The CDR3 runs 13 residues. V dropped 1 base and J dropped 6 bases, with 9 bases sitting between them. Germline assignment: CDR1 MDHEN and CDR2 SYDVKM. The CDR3 region is CASSLSGRDGYTF. The DNA of the CDR3 is TGTGCCAGCAGTTTATCAGGGAGAGATGGCTACACCTTC.

The J gene is TRBJ2-7, the V gene TRBV27; possibly TRBD2 for D (7 bases). CDR3 size: 15 residues. V gave up 7 bases and J gave up 0 bases, with 16 bases separating them. The germline gives CDR1 MNHEY, CDR2 SMNVEV (reference sequence). For the CDR3, the DNA is TGTGCCAGCAAGCAGGGGAGGGGAAGCTCCTACGAGCAGTACTTC. It codes for CASKQGRGSSYEQYF.

The chain has TRBV7-5 and TRBJ2-3; the tabulated D call, TRBD1, remains unverified against the DNA. TRBV7-5 is a recognized pseudogene. This CDR3 comprises 16 residues. The CDR3 DNA sequence: TGTGCCAGAAGCTTAAGTTCAGGGGGTAACACAGATACGCAGTATTTT. The encoded protein is CARSLSSGGNTDTQYF.

This rearrangement joins TRBV6-6 to TRBJ1-3; D unclear. The CDR3 consists of 15 residues. The V end was cut by 4 bases, the J end by 0 bases, with 10 bases between. Germline V gene data show CDR1 as MNHNY and CDR2 as SVGAGI (reference sequence). The CDR3 reads CASSFAVPSGNTIYF. DNA for the CDR3: TGTGCCAGCAGTTTCGCGGTTCCCTCTGGAAACACCATATATTTT.

V and J are TRBV2 and TRBJ2-2; the match to TRBD1 covers 7 bases. Trimming took 6 bases from V and 0 from J; bases not matched to a gene: 4. Germline CDR1 is SNHLY and CDR2 is FYNNEI. The CDR3 is 15 amino acids. This CDR3 is CASSRTGANTGELFF. The CDR3 bases are TGTGCCAGCAGCCGTACAGGGGCGAACACCGGGGAGCTGTTTTTT.

V is TRBV6-1 and J is TRBJ1-5; 7 bases are a match to TRBD1. Germline loops: CDR1 MNHNS, CDR2 SASEGT. There are 14 residues in the CDR3. Trimming removed 6 bases from V and 2 bases from J; junction bases left unmatched: 4. The CDR3 sequence is CASREGAGNQPQHF. The CDR3 DNA sequence: TGTGCCAGCAGGGAGGGGGCGGGCAATCAGCCCCAGCATTTT.

The genes are TRBV2 and TRBJ2-3; TRBD2 is a possible D gene (5 bases). CDR1 is SNHLY, CDR2 FYNNEI, per germline. The CDR3 sequence is 14 residues long. The ends were cut back, 6 bases at V and 2 bases at J, with 12 bases in the middle. Written as DNA, the CDR3 is TGTGCCAGCAGGGGAGTGGGCCTCACAGATACGCAGTATTTT. Translated, it gives CASRGVGLTDTQYF.

The rearrangement joins TRBV9 to TRBJ1-5; no firm D call. Germline CDR1 SGDLS, CDR2 YYNGEE. The length of the CDR3 is 15 residues. V was pared by 0 bases and J by 4 bases, with 11 bases between. This CDR3 is CASSVATGANQPQHF. The CDR3 DNA reads TGTGCCAGCAGCGTAGCTACGGGAGCTAATCAGCCCCAGCATTTT.

The genes are TRBV30 and TRBJ1-1; D gene uncertain. The germline gives CDR1 GTSNPN, CDR2 SVGIG (reference sequence). The V gene lost 7 bases and the J gene lost 0 bases, with 15 bases spanning the gap. This CDR3 has 14 residues. The CDR3 loop is CALPKGKMNTEAFF. The DNA for the CDR3 is TGTGCCTTACCTAAAGGGAAGATGAACACTGAAGCTTTCTTT.

The rearrangement uses TRBV18 and TRBJ1-3, with D perhaps TRBD1 (5 bases). The CDR3 sequence is 15 residues long. V gave up 3 bases and J gave up 6 bases, with 15 bases separating them. Germline V gene lookup returns CDR1 KGHSH and CDR2 LQKENI. The CDR3 protein is CASSPSRGLLNTIYF. Written as DNA, the CDR3 is TGTGCCAGCTCACCTTCTAGGGGCCTGTTAAACACCATATATTTT. The entire variable domain, with the rest obtained from reference TRBV18 and TRBJ1-3, is as follows: NAGVMQNPRHLVRRRGQEARLRCSPMKGHSHVYWYRQLPEEGLKFMVYLQKENIIDESGMPKERFSAEFPKEGPSILRIQQVVRGDSAAYFCASSPSRGLLNTIYFGEGSWLTVV.

The V call is TRBV19, the J call TRBJ1-5; 10 positions agree with TRBD1. The V and J ends lost 0 bases and 7 bases, in that order; junction bases with no gene match: 6. Per the germline V gene, CDR1 is LNHDA and CDR2 is SQIVND (reference sequence). CDR3 length equals 16 residues. Here the CDR3 reads CASSIEGQGIRQPQHF. The CDR3 DNA reads as TGTGCCAGTAGTATAGAGGGACAGGGGATCAGGCAGCCCCAGCATTTT.

This sequence joins TRBV4-1 and TRBJ2-3; TRBD2 matches 7 bases. Trimming removed 3 bases from V and 5 bases from J; junction bases left unmatched: 8. The germline CDR1 and CDR2 sequences are MGHRA and YSYEKL. The CDR3 spans 15 residues. CDR3 nucleotides: TGCGCCAGCAGCCACTCATTCGGGGGGAGAGATACGCAGTATTTT. The encoded protein is CASSHSFGGRDTQYF.

This chain joins TRBV27 and TRBJ2-7, with 7 positions matching TRBD1. Per the germline V gene, CDR1 is MNHEY and CDR2 is SMNVEV (reference sequence). Trimming took 5 bases from V and 3 from J; bases not matched to a gene: 4. CDR3 size: 13 residues. The CDR3 loop is CASSNGQVYEQYF. The DNA for the CDR3 is TGTGCCAGCAGTAACGGACAGGTCTACGAGCAGTACTTC.

The V and J genes are TRBV10-3 and TRBJ2-1; TRBD2 agrees at 14 bases. The CDR3 contains 16 residues. In germline, CDR1 is ENHRY, CDR2 SYGVKD. Trimming at V came to 3 bases and at J to 7 bases, leaving 5 bases not matched to a gene. This CDR3 reads CAISDYGLAGGNEQFF. For the CDR3, the DNA is TGTGCCATCAGTGACTACGGACTAGCGGGAGGTAATGAGCAGTTCTTC.

This sequence joins TRBV28 and TRBJ2-7, with unresolved D. Germline assignment: CDR1 MDHEN and CDR2 SYDVKM. The CDR3 loop spans 13 amino acids. V dropped 4 bases and J dropped 6 bases, with 13 bases sitting between them. The CDR3 region has the DNA TGTGCCAGCAGTTCGCGCGGTAGGACCGAGCAGTACTTC. This gives the protein CASSSRGRTEQYF.

The J gene is TRBJ1-5, the V gene TRBV6-1; TRBD1 matches 8 bases. CDR3 length: 14 residues. From germline, CDR1 is MNHNS and CDR2 SASEGT. V trimming: 4 bases; J trimming: 4 bases; junction bases outside the gene matches: 3. The CDR3 region is CASSGTGGNQPQHF. CDR3 bases: TGTGCCAGCAGTGGAACAGGGGGGAATCAGCCCCAGCATTTT.

The chain joins TRBV30 to TRBJ2-2; 13 bases line up with TRBD2. Looked up from germline, CDR1 is GTSNPN and CDR2 is SVGIG (reference sequence). Unmatched junction bases numbered 10, after V lost 4 bases and J lost 2 bases. The CDR3 covers 18 residues. The chain's CDR3 is CAWTRVRTSGSNTGELFF. In DNA form, the CDR3 reads TGTGCCTGGACCCGGGTCCGGACTAGCGGGAGTAACACCGGGGAGCTGTTTTTT. The variable domain in full, with the rest retrieved from reference TRBV30 and TRBJ2-2, is SQTIHQWPATLVQPVGSPLSLECTVEGTSNPNLYWYRQAAGRGLQLLFYSVGIGQISSEVPQNLSASRPQDRQFILSSKKLLLSDSGFYLCAWTRVRTSGSNTGELFFGEGSRLTVL.

The V gene is TRBV5-1, the J gene TRBJ2-1; TRBD2 matches at 10 bases. The CDR3 consists of 17 residues. The germline CDR1 and CDR2 sequences are SGHRS and YFSETQ. After removal of 3 bases from V and 1 base from J, the junction contained 7 bases not matched to a gene. CDR3 amino acids: CASSSRSSGSSYNEQFF. CDR3 DNA: TGCGCCAGCAGCTCGAGGTCTAGCGGGAGTTCCTACAATGAGCAGTTCTTC.

This chain connects TRBV7-9 to TRBJ1-6; 7 nucleotides align to TRBD1. From germline, CDR1 is SEHNR and CDR2 FQNEAQ (reference sequence). V shed 5 bases, J shed 10 bases, and the junction held 8 bases outside the gene matches. CDR3 size: 14 residues. CDR3 region: CASSLTGLGSPLHF. The CDR3 nucleotides are TGTGCCAGCAGCCTGACAGGGTTAGGATCACCCCTCCACTTT. Full variable domain (missing parts from reference TRBV7-9 and TRBJ1-6): DTGVSQNPRHKITKRGQNVTFRCDPISEHNRLYWYRQTLGQGPEFLTYFQNEAQLEKSRLLSDRFSAERPKGSFSTLEIQRTEQGDSAMYLCASSLTGLGSPLHFGNGTRLTVT.

This clone is a singleton in its sample. The chain joins TRBV7-9 to TRBJ1-1, with 8 positions matching TRBD1. This CDR3 spans 12 amino acids. Germline values: CDR1 SEHNR, CDR2 FQNEAQ (reference sequence). The J segment lost 10 bases and the V segment lost 5 bases, leaving 6 bases of the junction unmatched. The chain's CDR3 is CASSHRTGRAFF. CDR3 in DNA: TGTGCCAGCAGCCACCGGACAGGGCGAGCTTTCTTT.

This clone was found a few times. This sequence joins TRBV6-6 and TRBJ2-7; D possibly uses TRBD1 or TRBD2 (5 bases each). This CDR3 has 11 amino acids. Germline V lookup: CDR1 MNHNY, CDR2 SVGAGI (reference sequence). CDR3 nucleotides: TGTGCTTCGGGACGGTCCTACGAGCAGTACTTC. Translation gives CASGRSYEQYF.

The chain employs TRBV4-1 and TRBJ2-7; perhaps TRBD2 as D (6 bases). The CDR3 spans 17 residues. Germline lookup yields CDR1 MGHRA and CDR2 YSYEKL. Trimming took 1 base from V and 0 from J, leaving 16 bases between them. The CDR3 protein is CASSQVGGRGSSYEQYF. CDR3 DNA: TGCGCCAGCAGCCAAGTGGGAGGCCGGGGGAGCTCCTACGAGCAGTACTTC.

The rearrangement uses TRBV10-3 and TRBJ2-2; weak D call: TRBD1 (6 bases). V dropped 3 bases and J dropped 1 base, with 9 bases sitting between them. Per germline, CDR1 ENHRY and CDR2 SYGVKD. The CDR3 contains 15 residues. The CDR3 DNA follows: TGTGCCATCAGTGACGGACAGCGGAACACCGGGGAGCTGTTTTTT. Protein sequence: CAISDGQRNTGELFF.